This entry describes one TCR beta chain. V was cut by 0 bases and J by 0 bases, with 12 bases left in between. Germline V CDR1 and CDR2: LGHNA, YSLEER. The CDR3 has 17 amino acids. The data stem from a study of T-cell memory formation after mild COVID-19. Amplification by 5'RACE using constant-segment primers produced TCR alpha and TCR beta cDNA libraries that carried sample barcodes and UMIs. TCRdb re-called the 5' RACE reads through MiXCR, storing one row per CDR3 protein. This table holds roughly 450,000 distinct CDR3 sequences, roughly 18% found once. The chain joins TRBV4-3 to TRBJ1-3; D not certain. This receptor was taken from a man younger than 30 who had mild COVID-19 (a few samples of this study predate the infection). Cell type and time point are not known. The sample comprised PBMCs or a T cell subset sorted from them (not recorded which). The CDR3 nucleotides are TGCGCCAGCAGCCAAGATCATAGACCGACCTCTGGAAACACCATATATTTT. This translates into CASSQDHRPTSGNTIYF.